The T cell receptor (beta chain) under discussion was sequenced for a study of shared clonotypes between healthy human individuals. Study overall: In total, the donors were two women and a few men aged 18 to 49. Study-wide points: An effect of sequencing depth on clonotype sharing among donors was expected.

The CDR3 totals 15 residues. The V gene end was trimmed by 4 bases and the J gene end by 2 bases; junction bases not matched to a gene: 5. CDR1 and CDR2 (germline): SGHNT, YYREEE (reference sequence). As to this clone: What it recognizes is unknown.

Using immunoSEQ multiplex PCR, the repertoire was profiled, and TCRdb retains in-frame clones only, with some absent. The sample has some 490,000 clones, 60% to 80% seen once. The sequence was obtained from a woman aged 40 to 50 in good health. Some clones in this sample may be carry-over from other donors' samples. Sequencing was carried out using PBMCs. V usage is TRBV5-4 and J usage is TRBJ2-1, with 8 nucleotides matching TRBD1. DNA for the CDR3: TGTGCCAGCAGCCCGACAGGGGATGCCTACAATGAGCAGTTCTTC. Protein sequence: CASSPTGDAYNEQFF.